Listed below are T cell receptor beta chains from one sample, sequenced in a study of control samples from healthy donors and cancer patients. Measured with immunoSEQ multiplex PCR; TCRdb has only the in-frame clones, and not every one. Altogether 130,000 or so clones are present, about 87% being singletons, with the ten largest covering over 2.5%. Sequencing used blood. These receptors all stem from a man aged 60-69 years in good health. Each CDR3 is given with its conserved first and last residue. The listing skips clone size in some rows; elsewhere it reads once, few, many or a size class.

clone size: .; V gene: TRBV6-5; CDR3 protein: CATRSDTQYF
clone size: .; V gene: TRBV7-9; CDR3 protein: CASSYRQSTDTQYF
clone size: .; V gene: TRBV2; CDR3 protein: CASSRIQQGGEAFF
clone size: .; V gene: TRBV28; CDR3 protein: CASSSSGYSGTQYF
clone size: .; V gene: TRBV28; CDR3 protein: CASSSGYGYGYTF
clone size: .; V gene: TRBV3-1/TRBV3-2; CDR3 protein: CASSQMDSWAFF
clone size: .; V gene: TRBV2; CDR3 protein: CASSQKYSNQPQHF
clone size: .; V gene: TRBV11-2; CDR3 protein: CASSVTSGGASEQFF
clone size: .; V gene: TRBV6-5; CDR3 protein: CASSYSSGGKRDTQYF
clone size: .; V gene: TRBV7-9; CDR3 protein: CASSLLTAGANVLTF
clone size: .; V gene: TRBV18; CDR3 protein: CASSELARTDTQYF
clone size: .; V gene: TRBV27; CDR3 protein: CASSFQGPNQPQHF
clone size: .; V gene: TRBV19; CDR3 protein: CASSMGRGATNSNQPQHF
clone size: .; V gene: TRBV7-2; CDR3 protein: CASSLEASGSDTQYF
clone size: .; V gene: TRBV11-3; CDR3 protein: CASSPRTGPSYNEQFF
clone size: .; V gene: TRBV29-1; CDR3 protein: CSPVFGLNTEAFF
clone size: .; V gene: TRBV19; CDR3 protein: CASSILMRSGTQYF
clone size: .; V gene: TRBV4-1; CDR3 protein: CASSQLGGFYEQYF
clone size: .; V gene: TRBV4-3; CDR3 protein: CASSQDSLVPTYEQYF
clone size: .; V gene: TRBV4-1; CDR3 protein: CASSQDGGSALTGELFF
clone size: .; V gene: TRBV27; CDR3 protein: CASSFVPNRANYGYTF
clone size: .; V gene: TRBV6-5; CDR3 protein: CASSQTAMGQPQHF
clone size: few; V gene: TRBV7-2; CDR3 protein: CASSLEGNLGSEQYF
clone size: .; V gene: TRBV28; CDR3 protein: CASSLSTSYGYTF
clone size: .; V gene: TRBV19; CDR3 protein: CASSIDQATTNEKLFF
clone size: .; V gene: TRBV6-6; CDR3 protein: CASRETGVTYEQYF
clone size: .; V gene: TRBV18; CDR3 protein: CASSSGTANTGELFF
clone size: .; V gene: TRBV11-2; CDR3 protein: CASSLNRAWGPNYGYTF